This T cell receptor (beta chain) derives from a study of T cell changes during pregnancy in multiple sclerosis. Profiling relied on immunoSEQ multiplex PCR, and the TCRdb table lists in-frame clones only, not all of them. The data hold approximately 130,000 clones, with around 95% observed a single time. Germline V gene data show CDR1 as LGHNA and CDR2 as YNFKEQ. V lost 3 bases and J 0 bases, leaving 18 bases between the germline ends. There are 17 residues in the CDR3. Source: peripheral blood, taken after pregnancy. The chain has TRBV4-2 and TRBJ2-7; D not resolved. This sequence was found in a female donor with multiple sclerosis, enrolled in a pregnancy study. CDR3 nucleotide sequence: TGTGCCAGCAGCCAGTATTCCCTTAGCCAGAGCTCCTACGAGCAGTACTTC. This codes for CASSQYSLSQSSYEQYF.